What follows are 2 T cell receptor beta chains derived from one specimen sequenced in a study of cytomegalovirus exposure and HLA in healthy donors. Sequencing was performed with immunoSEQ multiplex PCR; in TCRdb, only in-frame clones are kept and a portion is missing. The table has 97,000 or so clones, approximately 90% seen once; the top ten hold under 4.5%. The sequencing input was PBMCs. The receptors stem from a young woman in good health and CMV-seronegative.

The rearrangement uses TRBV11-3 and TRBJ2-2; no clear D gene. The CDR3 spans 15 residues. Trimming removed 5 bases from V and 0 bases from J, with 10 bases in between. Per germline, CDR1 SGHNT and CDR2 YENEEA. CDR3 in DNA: TGTGCCAGCAGCCAAAGCGCGACGAACACCGGGGAGCTGTTTTTT. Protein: CASSQSATNTGELFF.

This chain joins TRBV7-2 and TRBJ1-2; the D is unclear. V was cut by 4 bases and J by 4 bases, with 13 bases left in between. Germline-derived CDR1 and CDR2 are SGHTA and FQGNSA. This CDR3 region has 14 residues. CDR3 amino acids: CASSSSAVSYGYTF. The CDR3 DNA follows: TGTGCCAGCAGCTCCTCCGCGGTCAGCTATGGCTACACCTTC.